This T cell receptor beta chain derives from a study of blood T cell repertoires in COVID-19. Study context: Material from acute and convalescent COVID-19 was sourced from the United States, Italy and Spain.

The CDR3 is 14 amino acids. The V gene end was trimmed by 5 bases and the J gene end by 3 bases; junction bases not matched to a gene: 4. Germline V gives CDR1 SGHAT, CDR2 FQNNGV. The repertoire was sequenced with immunoSEQ multiplex PCR; TCRdb's copy has only in-frame clones and lacks some. The data contain 250,000 or so clones, about nine tenths of them singletons. This clone was detected only a few times. Enrolment of Seattle patients took place during active infection, and they were followed longitudinally. The chain has TRBV11-2 and TRBJ2-1; 7 bases agree with TRBD2. This receptor was identified in a woman aged 25 to 39 with COVID-19, enrolled during active disease. Sequencing input: peripheral blood. The chain's CDR3 is CASSVTSVYNEQFF. The CDR3 DNA sequence: TGTGCCAGCAGCGTAACTAGCGTCTACAATGAGCAGTTCTTC.